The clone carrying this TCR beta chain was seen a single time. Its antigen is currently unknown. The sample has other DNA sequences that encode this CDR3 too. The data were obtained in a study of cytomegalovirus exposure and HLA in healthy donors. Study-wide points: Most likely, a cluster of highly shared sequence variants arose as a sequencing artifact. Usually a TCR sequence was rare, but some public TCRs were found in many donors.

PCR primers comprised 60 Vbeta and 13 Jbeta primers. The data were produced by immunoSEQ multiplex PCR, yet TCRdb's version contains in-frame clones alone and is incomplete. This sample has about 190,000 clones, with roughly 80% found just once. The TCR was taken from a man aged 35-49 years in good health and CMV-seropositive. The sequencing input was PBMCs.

The CDR3 here is CASSLGAASGAPTYNEQFF. The CDR3 coding sequence is TGCGCCAGCAGCCTGGGGGCGGCTAGCGGGGCCCCTACCTACAATGAGCAGTTCTTC. The chain combines TRBV5-1 with TRBJ2-1; 9 nucleotides align to TRBD2. V was pared by 4 bases and J by 2 bases, with 16 bases of the junction left unmatched. The germline V gene encodes CDR1 SGHRS and CDR2 YFSETQ. This CDR3 spans 19 amino acids.